This T cell receptor beta chain stems from a study of T cell responses to AZD1222 COVID-19 vaccine. Whole-study results and caveats: Sampling that yielded the repertoires occurred only after the peak T cell response. Donors were largely white British and mainly female; clonal diversity was possibly underestimated.

V was shortened by 3 bases and J by 3 bases, with 6 bases between the two germline ends. The germline CDR1 and CDR2 sequences are SGDLS and YYNGEE. The CDR3 is 12 amino acids. Sequencing was performed with immunoSEQ multiplex PCR; in TCRdb, only in-frame clones are kept and a portion is missing. The sample shows roughly 200,000 clones, 88% of them seen only once. As concerns this clone: Its antigen is not identified.

V usage is TRBV9 and J usage is TRBJ1-1; a possible D gene is TRBD1 (5 bases). This sequence was found in an adult in good health. The starting material was peripheral blood, obtained on day 0 of AZD1222 vaccination. The CDR3 nucleotides read TGTGCCAGCAGCGGACAGTACACTGAAGCTTTCTTT. This translates into CASSGQYTEAFF.